Listed below are T cell receptor beta chains from one sample, sequenced in a study of CD8+CD57+ T cells in acquired aplastic anemia. TCRdb used MiXCR to reprocess the reads, holding one entry per CDR3 protein. The data show a few hundred thousand distinct CDR3 sequences, roughly half seen once. Sequenced material: sorted CD4+, CD8+, or CD8+CD57+ T cells (not recorded which) from PBMCs. The source of these receptors is a human donor with severe aplastic anemia or a healthy control (not recorded which). The CDR3 runs from the conserved cysteine through the conserved F or W. The D gene is left open where the match is weak. A clone size is listed for some rows: how often the clone was seen (once, few, many), or a class if it is expanded.

>TRBJ1-1|.|TRBV15|many
TGTGCCACCAGCGAAGTGCGAACAGGACGAAGGGGAAGGGGGACTGAAGCTTTCTTT
CATSEVRTGRRGRGTEAFF
>TRBJ1-6|.|TRBV7-8|.
TGTGCCAGCAGCTTAGGGCGGGTAGATTCACCCCTCCACTTT
CASSLGRVDSPLHF
>TRBJ1-1|.|TRBV24-1|.
.
CATSDSGFYLCAWSGMNTEAFF
>TRBJ1-1|.|TRBV2|.
TGTGCCAGCAGTAGGGTTGTTTTCACGAACACTGAAGCTTTCTTT
CASSRVVFTNTEAFF
>TRBJ1-6|TRBD1|TRBV19|many
TGTGCCAGTAGTACGGACAGGTCCTATAATTCACCCCTCCACTTT
CASSTDRSYNSPLHF
>TRBJ1-5|.|TRBV12-3/TRBV12-4|many
TGTGCCAGCAGTCGGACAGGCAATCAGCCCCAGCATTTT
CASSRTGNQPQHF
>TRBJ2-6|.|TRBV19|.
TGTGCCAGTTGGGGACCTACCCCCTCCTCTGGGGCCAACGTCCTGACTTTC
CASWGPTPSSGANVLTF
>TRBJ2-1|.|TRBV7-9|.
TGTGCTAGCAGCCTCGATAGAGGCGATGAGCAGTTCTTC
CASSLDRGDEQFF
>TRBJ2-3|.|TRBV20-1|many
TGCAGTGCTAGACCGGGACTTCCTAGCACAGATACGCAGTATTTT
CSARPGLPSTDTQYF
>TRBJ1-5|TRBD1|TRBV24-1|.
TGTGCCACCAGTGAGGGGACAGGGGGCTATCAGCCCCAGCATTTT
CATSEGTGGYQPQHF
>TRBJ1-2|.|TRBV24-1|.
TGTGCCACCAGTCCAGAGGACAGAACAGCAGGCTACACCTTC
CATSPEDRTAGYTF
>TRBJ2-5|TRBD1|TRBV12-3/TRBV12-4|.
TGTGCCAGCAGAGCGACAGGGGATGCTCAGCCCCAGTACTTC
CASRATGDAQPQYF
>TRBJ2-2|.|TRBV24-1|.
TGTGCCACCAGTGATCCCGGGGCTAGCGCTTACACCGGGGAGCTGTTTTTT
CATSDPGASAYTGELFF
>TRBJ2-1|.|TRBV7-2|.
TGTGCCAGCGGGGACACCTACAATGAGCAGTTCTTC
CASGDTYNEQFF
>TRBJ1-6|.|TRBV10-3|.
TGTGCCATCAGTGACGGGTTCACGGGGACACCCCTCCACTTT
CAISDGFTGTPLHF
>TRBJ2-2|.|TRBV19|.
TGTGCCAGTACCCTCAAGATCACAGGGGAGCTGTTTTTT
CASTLKITGELFF
>TRBJ1-2|.|TRBV20-1|once
TGCAGTGCTAGAACTCAGGCGCTCTATGGCTACACCTTC
CSARTQALYGYTF
>TRBJ1-2|TRBD1|TRBV9|.
TGTGCCAGCAGCGCACAAATCGACAGGGGATACACCTTC
CASSAQIDRGYTF
>TRBJ2-7|.|TRBV19|.
TGTGCCAGTAGTTTTTTTATCGGATACGAGCAGTACTTC
CASSFFIGYEQYF
>TRBJ2-1|.|TRBV5-1|many
TGCGCCAGCAGCTTGGTGACGGGGGCTCCGTCCCTCGCTGGGTCGTTCTTC
CASSLVTGAPSLAGSFF
>TRBJ2-7|TRBD2|TRBV4-2|.
TGTGCCAGCAGCCAAGAGCGTGGACTAGCGGGGGGGCGTAACGAGCAGTACTTC
CASSQERGLAGGRNEQYF
>TRBJ2-7|.|TRBV10-3|.
TGTGCCATCAGTGAAGGGCCAGCCTACGAGCAGTACTTC
CAISEGPAYEQYF
>TRBJ1-2|.|TRBV2|.
TGTGCCAGCAGTGACGAACAGTTGTATGGCTACACCTTC
CASSDEQLYGYTF
>TRBJ2-1|.|TRBV20-1|.
TGCAGTGTTCAGGCCTACAATGAGCAGTTCTTC
CSVQAYNEQFF
>TRBJ1-2|TRBD1|TRBV7-8|.
TGTGCCAGCAGCTTAGAGTTGGGGCTGCGACAGGGACGTGGCTACACCTTC
CASSLELGLRQGRGYTF
>TRBJ1-1|.|TRBV20-1|.
TGCAGTGCTTTTCCCCTGGTGAACACTGAAGCTTTCTTT
CSAFPLVNTEAFF
>TRBJ2-3|TRBD2|TRBV5-4|.
TGTGCCAGCAGCGGGAGGGACCGCACAGATACGCAGTATTTT
CASSGRDRTDTQYF
>TRBJ1-1|.|TRBV6-5|.
TGTGCCAGCAGTTACCAGCAAGAAGCTTTCTTT
CASSYQQEAFF
>TRBJ2-1|TRBD2|TRBV10-3|.
TGTGCCATCAGGGTGACTAGCAGTAACAATGAGCAGTTCTTC
CAIRVTSSNNEQFF
>TRBJ2-7|TRBD1|TRBV25-1|few
TGTGCCAGCCTGGACAGGGAAACCTACGAGCAGTACTTC
CASLDRETYEQYF
>TRBJ2-5|.|TRBV3-1|few
TGTGCCAGCAGCCAAGTGTCGGGGGAAGAGACCCAGTACTTC
CASSQVSGEETQYF
>TRBJ2-1|TRBD2|TRBV5-1|.
TGTGCCAGCAGCTTGCCATTCGGGACTAGCGGTTACAATGAGCAGTTCTTC
CASSLPFGTSGYNEQFF
>TRBJ2-3|TRBD1|TRBV10-3|.
TGTGCCTCCGGGACAGGTAGCACAGATACGCAGTATTTT
CASGTGSTDTQYF